One and the same sample provided the 19 T cell receptor beta chains below, sequenced in a study of T cells in localized non-small cell lung cancer. The method was immunoSEQ multiplex PCR; TCRdb's version includes in-frame clones alone and lacks a portion of them. The sample lists roughly 24,000 clones, 65% to 85% seen once, with more than 9% in the top ten. Material: peripheral blood, obtained before any cancer treatment. The receptors come from a man aged 35 to 69 with stage III squamous cell lung carcinoma.

V gene TRBV14 combines with J gene TRBJ1-3; 8 bases are shared with TRBD1. CDR3 length equals 17 residues. Germline V lookup: CDR1 SGHDN, CDR2 FVKESK. The V segment lost 2 bases and the J segment 0 bases; nucleotides outside the gene matches: 6. CDR3 DNA: TGTGCCAGCAGCCAATTTGGGACAGGAAGCTCTGGAAACACCATATATTTT. Translation gives CASSQFGTGSSGNTIYF.

This clone was recorded once. The gene calls are TRBV4-1 and TRBJ1-4, with 8 bases that match TRBD1. Germline CDR1 is MGHRA and CDR2 is YSYEKL. This CDR3 is 14 amino acids long. V was clipped by 3 bases and J by 10 bases; unmatched bases: 7. The CDR3 DNA reads as TGCGCCAGCAGCCACCCAGGACAGGGCGTAAAACTGTTTTTT. The encoded protein is CASSHPGQGVKLFF.

This sequence joins TRBV20-1 and TRBJ2-1, with a possible D match to TRBD2 (6 bases). V lost 6 bases, J lost 9 bases, and 12 bases lay in between. Germline assignment: CDR1 DFQATT and CDR2 SNEGSKA (reference sequence). CDR3 size: 11 residues. CDR3 nucleotide sequence: TGCAGTGCGAGACTAGTCTCTGAGCAGTTCTTC. Amino acid sequence: CSARLVSEQFF.

The CDR3 region is CASRGSGPEQYF. CDR3 nucleotide sequence: TGCGCCAGCCGGGGGTCGGGCCCCGAGCAGTACTTC. The genes are TRBV5-1 and TRBJ2-7; possible D gene TRBD2, 6 bases. Germline V gene lookup returns CDR1 SGHRS and CDR2 YFSETQ. Trimming cost V 7 bases and J 6 bases, with 14 bases left between them. This CDR3 is built from 12 residues.

The V and J genes are TRBV19 and TRBJ1-1; no firm D call. V was pared by 5 bases and J by 3 bases, with 16 bases between. CDR3 size: 15 residues. From germline, CDR1 is LNHDA and CDR2 SQIVND (reference sequence). CDR3 nucleotide sequence: TGTGCCAGTAGTCCCCTGGACCTGGGAGACACTGAAGCTTTCTTT. Its translation is CASSPLDLGDTEAFF.

This clone showed up just a few times. The V gene is TRBV6-5, the J gene TRBJ1-2; 8 bases are a match to TRBD1. V gave up 6 bases and J gave up 8 bases; unmatched junction bases: 8. There are 13 residues in the CDR3. Germline CDR1 MNHEY, CDR2 SVGAGI. CDR3 coding DNA: TGTGCCAGCAGCCGGACAGGGAGCGACGGCTACACCTTC. The encoded protein is CASSRTGSDGYTF.

The gene calls are TRBV5-6 and TRBJ2-3; the D call may be TRBD1 or TRBD2 (5 bases each). V lost 4 bases, J lost 4 bases, and 19 bases lay in between. The germline V gene has CDR1 SGHDT and CDR2 YYEEEE. This CDR3 comprises 16 residues. In DNA form, the CDR3 reads TGTGCCAGCAGCCAGGGCCGGGGATGGTCTCCAGATACGCAGTATTTT. Translating it yields CASSQGRGWSPDTQYF.

Here the CDR3 DNA reads TGTGCCAGTAGTATCAACAGGGCCGATAATTCACCCCTCCACTTT. Protein: CASSINRADNSPLHF. J is TRBJ1-6 and V is TRBV19; a weak D match, TRBD1 (6 bases). CDR1 is LNHDA, CDR2 SQIVND, per germline (reference sequence). V lost 3 bases, J lost 5 bases, and 11 bases lay in between. The CDR3 is 15 amino acids.

This chain links TRBV7-3 with TRBJ2-6; the D is unclear. Germline values: CDR1 SGHTA, CDR2 FQGTGA. The CDR3 is made up of 15 amino acids. Trimming removed 1 base from V and 4 bases from J, with 8 bases in between. In DNA, the CDR3 is TGTGCCAGCAGCTTAAATTTGCCAGGGGCCAACGTCCTGACTTTC. As protein: CASSLNLPGANVLTF.

The genes are TRBV5-1 and TRBJ2-1; perhaps TRBD2 as D (5 bases). This CDR3 comprises 15 residues. Germline V CDR1 and CDR2: SGHRS, YFSETQ. Between the trimmed V and J ends, which lost 0 bases and 2 bases, there was a span of 9 bases. The CDR3 bases are TGCGCCAGCAGCTTGGTTTCGGGAACCTACAATGAGCAGTTCTTC. Translation: CASSLVSGTYNEQFF.

V and J are TRBV27 and TRBJ2-1; D is perhaps TRBD1 (5 bases). CDR1 is MNHEY, CDR2 SMNVEV, per germline (reference sequence). Trimming cost V 5 bases and J 7 bases, with 9 bases left between them. This CDR3 region has 12 residues. CDR3 bases: TGTGCCAGCAGTGCCTACAGGAATGAGCAGTTCTTC. Amino acid sequence: CASSAYRNEQFF.

V is TRBV18 and J is TRBJ2-3; 9 bases agree with TRBD2. This CDR3 is 16 amino acids long. Germline trimming cut 3 bases from V and 0 bases from J; bases unmatched to any gene: 4. Germline V gene sequence: CDR1 KGHSH, CDR2 LQKENI. CDR3 amino acids: CASSPQLAGSTDTQYF. CDR3 bases: TGTGCCAGCTCACCGCAGCTAGCGGGGAGCACAGATACGCAGTATTTT. Using reference TRBV18 and TRBJ2-3 for the parts outside the CDR3, the full variable domain is NAGVMQNPRHLVRRRGQEARLRCSPMKGHSHVYWYRQLPEEGLKFMVYLQKENIIDESGMPKERFSAEFPKEGPSILRIQQVVRGDSAAYFCASSPQLAGSTDTQYFGPGTRLTVL.

The chain combines TRBV4-1 with TRBJ2-7; the D gene is possibly TRBD2 (6 bases). The CDR3 length is 15 residues. Germline V gives CDR1 MGHRA, CDR2 YSYEKL. V dropped 1 base and J dropped 5 bases, with 15 bases sitting between them. CDR3 residues: CASSQAPGLSDEQYF. The CDR3 nucleotides read TGCGCCAGCAGCCAAGCTCCGGGACTTTCCGACGAGCAGTACTTC.

CDR3: CASSPNPGPKETQYF. The DNA of the CDR3 is TGTGCCAGCAGCCCAAACCCGGGACCTAAAGAGACCCAGTACTTC. V and J are TRBV7-8 and TRBJ2-5; tentatively, D is TRBD1 or TRBD2 (5 bases each). Between the trimmed V and J ends, which lost 5 bases and 3 bases, there was a span of 16 bases. Germline CDR1 reads SGHVS; CDR2 reads FQNEAQ. CDR3 length: 15 amino acids.

This clone was observed once. This chain links TRBV7-2 with TRBJ1-2; possibly TRBD1 for D (5 bases). V lost 8 bases and J lost 5, with 21 bases in between. Germline V CDR1 and CDR2: SGHTA, FQGNSA. The CDR3 totals 15 residues. The chain's CDR3 is CASQVPREYPYGYTF. Written as DNA, the CDR3 is TGTGCCAGCCAAGTCCCCAGGGAATATCCGTATGGCTACACCTTC.

This chain uses TRBV7-9 with TRBJ2-1; 9 bases align to TRBD1. With 5 bases clipped from V and 8 bases from J, the junction kept 10 bases outside the gene matches. CDR3 length equals 15 residues. Germline V lookup: CDR1 SEHNR, CDR2 FQNEAQ (reference sequence). CDR3 protein: CASSNLGTGWDEQFF. DNA of the CDR3: TGTGCCAGCAGCAACCTAGGGACAGGGTGGGATGAGCAGTTCTTC.

This clone has only a few counts. The chain links TRBV28 to TRBJ1-5; 9 nucleotides agree with TRBD1. The CDR3 covers 14 residues. CDR1 and CDR2 from the germline V gene are MDHEN and SYDVKM. V was pared by 3 bases and J by 4 bases, with 1 base of the junction left unmatched. In nucleotides, the CDR3 is TGTGCCAGCAGTTTGACAGGGGGGAATCAGCCCCAGCATTTT. It encodes CASSLTGGNQPQHF.

CDR3 sequence: CASSAGTAEAFF. The CDR3 DNA sequence: TGCGCCAGCAGTGCCGGGACAGCTGAAGCTTTCTTT. The gene calls are TRBV10-1 and TRBJ1-1, with 7 positions matching TRBD1. The CDR3 has 12 amino acids. Germline V CDR1 and CDR2: WNHNN, SYGVQD (reference sequence). V was pared by 4 bases and J by 6 bases, with 2 bases of the junction left unmatched.

The chain combines TRBV2 with TRBJ1-2; unclear D gene. Germline CDR1 SNHLY, CDR2 FYNNEI. The CDR3 totals 11 residues. With 8 bases removed from V and 5 bases from J, the gap between germline ends came to 9 bases. In nucleotides, the CDR3 is TGTGCCAGCCAGGTTCTTTATGGCTACACCTTC. It codes for CASQVLYGYTF.